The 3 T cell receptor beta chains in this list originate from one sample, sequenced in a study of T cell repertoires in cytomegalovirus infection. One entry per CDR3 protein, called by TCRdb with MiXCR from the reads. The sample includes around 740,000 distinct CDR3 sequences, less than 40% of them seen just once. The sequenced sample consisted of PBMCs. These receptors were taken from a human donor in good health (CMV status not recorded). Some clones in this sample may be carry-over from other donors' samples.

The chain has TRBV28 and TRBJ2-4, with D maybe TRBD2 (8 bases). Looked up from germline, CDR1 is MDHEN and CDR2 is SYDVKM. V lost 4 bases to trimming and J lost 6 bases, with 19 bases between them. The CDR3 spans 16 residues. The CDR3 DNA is TGTGCCAGCAGTTCGGGGGGGACTCGGACAGGAAACATTCAGTACTTC. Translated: CASSSGGTRTGNIQYF.

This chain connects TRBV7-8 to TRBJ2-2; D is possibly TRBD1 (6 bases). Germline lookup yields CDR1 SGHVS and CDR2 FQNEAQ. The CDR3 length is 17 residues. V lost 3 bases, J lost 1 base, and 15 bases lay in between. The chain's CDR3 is CASSLEDRWMNTGELFF. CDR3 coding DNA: TGTGCCAGCAGCTTGGAGGACAGATGGATGAACACCGGGGAGCTGTTTTTT.

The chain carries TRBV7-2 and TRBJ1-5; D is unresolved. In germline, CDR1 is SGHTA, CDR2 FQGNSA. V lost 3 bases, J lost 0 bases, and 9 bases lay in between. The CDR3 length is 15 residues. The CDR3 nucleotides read TGTGCCAGCAGCTTGGATTCGGCTAGCAATCAGCCCCAGCATTTT. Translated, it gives CASSLDSASNQPQHF.